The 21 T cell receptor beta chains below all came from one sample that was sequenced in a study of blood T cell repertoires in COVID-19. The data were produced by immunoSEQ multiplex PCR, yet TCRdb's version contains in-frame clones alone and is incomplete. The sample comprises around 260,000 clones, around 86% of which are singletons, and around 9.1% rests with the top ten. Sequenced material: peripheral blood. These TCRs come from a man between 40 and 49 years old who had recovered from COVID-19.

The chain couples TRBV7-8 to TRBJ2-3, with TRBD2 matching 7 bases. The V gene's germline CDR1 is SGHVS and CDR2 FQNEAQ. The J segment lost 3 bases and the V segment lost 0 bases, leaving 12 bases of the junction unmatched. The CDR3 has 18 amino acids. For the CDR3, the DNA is TGTGCCAGCAGCTTAGCGAGGATGGGAAGCGGGGCTACAGATACGCAGTATTTT. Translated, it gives CASSLARMGSGATDTQYF. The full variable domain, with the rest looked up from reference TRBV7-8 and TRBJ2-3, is GAGVSQSPRYKVAKRGQDVALRCDPISGHVSLFWYQQALGQGPEFLTYFQNEAQLDKSGLPSDRFFAERPEGSVSTLKIQRTQQEDSAVYLCASSLARMGSGATDTQYFGPGTRLTVL.

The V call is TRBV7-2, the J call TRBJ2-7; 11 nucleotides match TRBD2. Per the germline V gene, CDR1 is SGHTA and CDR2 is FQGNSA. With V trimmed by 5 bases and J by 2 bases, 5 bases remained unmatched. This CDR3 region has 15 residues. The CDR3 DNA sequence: TGTGCCAGCAGCCGTAGCGGGGGGGCCGCCTACGAGCAGTACTTC. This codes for CASSRSGGAAYEQYF. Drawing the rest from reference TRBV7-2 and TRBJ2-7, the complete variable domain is GAGVSQSPSNKVTEKGKDVELRCDPISGHTALYWYRQSLGQGLEFLIYFQGNSAPDKSGLPSDRFSAERTGGSVSTLTIQRTQQEDSAVYLCASSRSGGAAYEQYFGPGTRLTVT.

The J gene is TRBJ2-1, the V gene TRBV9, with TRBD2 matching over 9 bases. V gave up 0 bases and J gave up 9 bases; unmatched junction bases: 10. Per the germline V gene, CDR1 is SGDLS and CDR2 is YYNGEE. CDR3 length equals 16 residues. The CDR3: CASSVGASGVVGEQFF. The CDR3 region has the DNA TGTGCCAGCAGCGTAGGGGCTAGCGGGGTTGTAGGTGAGCAGTTCTTC.

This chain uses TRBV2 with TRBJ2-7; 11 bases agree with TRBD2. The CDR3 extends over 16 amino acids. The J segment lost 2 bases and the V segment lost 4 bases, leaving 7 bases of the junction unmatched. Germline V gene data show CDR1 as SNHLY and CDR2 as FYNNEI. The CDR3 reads CASSGGTSGDPYEQYF. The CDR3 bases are TGTGCCAGCAGTGGGGGGACTAGCGGAGACCCCTACGAGCAGTACTTC.

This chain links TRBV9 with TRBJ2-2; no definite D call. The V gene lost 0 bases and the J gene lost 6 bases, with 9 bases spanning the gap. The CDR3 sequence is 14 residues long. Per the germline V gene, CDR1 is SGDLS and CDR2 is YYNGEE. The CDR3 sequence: CASSVEWAPGELFF. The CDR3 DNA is TGTGCCAGCAGCGTAGAGTGGGCCCCCGGGGAGCTGTTTTTT.

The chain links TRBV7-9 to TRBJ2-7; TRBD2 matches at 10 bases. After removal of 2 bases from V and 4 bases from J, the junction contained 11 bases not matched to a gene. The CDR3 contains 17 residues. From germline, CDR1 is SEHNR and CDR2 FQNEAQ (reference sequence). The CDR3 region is CASSLILAGVYAYEQYF. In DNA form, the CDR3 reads TGTGCCAGCAGCTTAATCCTAGCGGGAGTTTATGCTTACGAGCAGTACTTC.

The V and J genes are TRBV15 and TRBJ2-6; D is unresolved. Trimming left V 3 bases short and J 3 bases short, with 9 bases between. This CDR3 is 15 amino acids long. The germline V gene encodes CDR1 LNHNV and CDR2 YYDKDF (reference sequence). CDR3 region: CATSSLWSGANVLTF. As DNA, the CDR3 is TGTGCCACCAGCAGCCTCTGGAGTGGGGCCAACGTCCTGACTTTC. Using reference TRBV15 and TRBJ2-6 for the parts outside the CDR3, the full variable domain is DAMVIQNPRYQVTQFGKPVTLSCSQTLNHNVMYWYQQKSSQAPKLLFHYYDKDFNNEADTPDNFQSRRPNTSFCFLDIRSPGLGDTAMYLCATSSLWSGANVLTFGAGSRLTVL.

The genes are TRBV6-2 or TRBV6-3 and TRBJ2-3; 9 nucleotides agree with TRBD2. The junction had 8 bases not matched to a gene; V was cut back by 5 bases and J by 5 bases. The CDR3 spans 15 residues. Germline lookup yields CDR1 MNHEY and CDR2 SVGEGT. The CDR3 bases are TGTGCCAGCAGTAGATTAGCGGGAGTGGGAGATACGCAGTATTTT. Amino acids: CASSRLAGVGDTQYF.

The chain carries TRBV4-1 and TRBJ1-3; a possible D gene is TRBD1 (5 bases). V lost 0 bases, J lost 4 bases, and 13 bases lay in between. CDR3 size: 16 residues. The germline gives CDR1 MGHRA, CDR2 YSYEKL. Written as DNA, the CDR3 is TGCGCCAGCAGCCAAGAGGACATTCGGTTCGGAAACACCATATATTTT. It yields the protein CASSQEDIRFGNTIYF.

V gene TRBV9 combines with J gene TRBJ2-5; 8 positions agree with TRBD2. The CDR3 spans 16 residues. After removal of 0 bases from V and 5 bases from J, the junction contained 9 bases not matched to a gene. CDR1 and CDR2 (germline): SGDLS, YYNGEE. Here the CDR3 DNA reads TGTGCCAGCAGCGTAGGTCCCGGGGGGGGTCCGGAGACCCAGTACTTC. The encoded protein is CASSVGPGGGPETQYF. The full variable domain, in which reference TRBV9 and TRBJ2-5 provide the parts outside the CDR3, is DSGVTQTPKHLITATGQRVTLRCSPRSGDLSVYWYQQSLDQGLQFLIQYYNGEERAKGNILERFSAQQFPDLHSELNLSSLELGDSALYFCASSVGPGGGPETQYFGPGTRLLVL.

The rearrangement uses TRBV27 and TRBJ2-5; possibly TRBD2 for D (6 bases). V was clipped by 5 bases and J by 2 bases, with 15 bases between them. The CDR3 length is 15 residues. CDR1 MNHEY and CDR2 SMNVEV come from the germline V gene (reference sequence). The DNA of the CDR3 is TGTGCCAGCAGTCCTAGGGTAGCGGAACAAGAGACCCAGTACTTC. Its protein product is CASSPRVAEQETQYF.

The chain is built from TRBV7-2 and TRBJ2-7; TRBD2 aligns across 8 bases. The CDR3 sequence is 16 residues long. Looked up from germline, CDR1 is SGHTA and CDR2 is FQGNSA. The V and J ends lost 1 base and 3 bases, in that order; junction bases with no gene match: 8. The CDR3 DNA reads TGTGCCAGCAGCTTAGATCTTACTAGCGGACTCTACGAGCAGTACTTC. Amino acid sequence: CASSLDLTSGLYEQYF.

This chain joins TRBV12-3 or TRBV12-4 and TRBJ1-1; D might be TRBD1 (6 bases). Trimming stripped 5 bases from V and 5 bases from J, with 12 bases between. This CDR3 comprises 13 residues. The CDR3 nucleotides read TGTGCCAGCAGTATCAGGGGTTATACTGAAGCTTTCTTT. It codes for CASSIRGYTEAFF.

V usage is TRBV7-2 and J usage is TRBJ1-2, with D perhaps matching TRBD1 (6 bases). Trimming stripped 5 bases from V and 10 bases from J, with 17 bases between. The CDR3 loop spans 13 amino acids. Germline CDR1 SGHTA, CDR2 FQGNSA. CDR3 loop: CASSPLLQGYYTF. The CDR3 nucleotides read TGTGCCAGCAGCCCACTCCTACAGGGTTACTACACCTTC.

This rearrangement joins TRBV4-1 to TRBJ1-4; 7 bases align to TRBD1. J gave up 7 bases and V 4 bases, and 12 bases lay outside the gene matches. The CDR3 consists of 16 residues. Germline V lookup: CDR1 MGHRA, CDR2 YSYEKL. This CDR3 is CASSLTLRDSSEKLFF. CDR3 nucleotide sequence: TGCGCCAGCAGCCTAACCCTCCGGGACAGCAGTGAAAAACTGTTTTTT.

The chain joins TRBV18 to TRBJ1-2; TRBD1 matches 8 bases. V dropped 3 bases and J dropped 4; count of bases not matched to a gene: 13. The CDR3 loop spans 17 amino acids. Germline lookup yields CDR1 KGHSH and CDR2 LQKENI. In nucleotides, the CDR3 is TGTGCCAGCTCACCCTTCCCGGGAGGACAGGGCTTCTATGGCTACACCTTC. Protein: CASSPFPGGQGFYGYTF.

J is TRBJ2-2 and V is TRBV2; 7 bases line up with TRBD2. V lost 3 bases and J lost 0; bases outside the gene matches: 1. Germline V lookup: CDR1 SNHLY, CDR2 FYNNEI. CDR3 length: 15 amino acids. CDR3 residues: CASSDGLANTGELFF. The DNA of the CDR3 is TGTGCCAGCAGTGATGGACTAGCGAACACCGGGGAGCTGTTTTTT.

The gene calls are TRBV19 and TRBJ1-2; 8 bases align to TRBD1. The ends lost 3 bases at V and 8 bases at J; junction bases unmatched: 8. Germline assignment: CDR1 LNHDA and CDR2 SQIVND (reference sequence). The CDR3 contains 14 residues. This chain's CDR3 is CASSIAGGAGGYTF. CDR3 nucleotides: TGTGCCAGTAGTATTGCAGGGGGCGCGGGCGGCTACACCTTC.

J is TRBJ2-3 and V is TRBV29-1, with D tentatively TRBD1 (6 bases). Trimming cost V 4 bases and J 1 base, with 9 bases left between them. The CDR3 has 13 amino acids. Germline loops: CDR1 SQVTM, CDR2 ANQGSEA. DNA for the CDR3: TGCAGCGTTGGTAAGGGGGGCACAGATACGCAGTATTTT. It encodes CSVGKGGTDTQYF.

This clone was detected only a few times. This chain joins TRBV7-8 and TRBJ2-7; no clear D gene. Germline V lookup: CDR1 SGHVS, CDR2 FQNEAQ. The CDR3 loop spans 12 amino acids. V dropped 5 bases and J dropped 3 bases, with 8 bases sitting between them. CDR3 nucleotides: TGTGCCAGCAGCCCTCCGGTCTACGAGCAGTACTTC. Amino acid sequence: CASSPPVYEQYF.

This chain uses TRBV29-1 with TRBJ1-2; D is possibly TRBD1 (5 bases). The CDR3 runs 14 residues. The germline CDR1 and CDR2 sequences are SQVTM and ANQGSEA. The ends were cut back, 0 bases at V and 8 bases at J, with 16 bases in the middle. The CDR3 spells CSVEESSKRGGYTF. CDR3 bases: TGCAGCGTTGAAGAATCCAGTAAACGGGGGGGCTACACCTTC.